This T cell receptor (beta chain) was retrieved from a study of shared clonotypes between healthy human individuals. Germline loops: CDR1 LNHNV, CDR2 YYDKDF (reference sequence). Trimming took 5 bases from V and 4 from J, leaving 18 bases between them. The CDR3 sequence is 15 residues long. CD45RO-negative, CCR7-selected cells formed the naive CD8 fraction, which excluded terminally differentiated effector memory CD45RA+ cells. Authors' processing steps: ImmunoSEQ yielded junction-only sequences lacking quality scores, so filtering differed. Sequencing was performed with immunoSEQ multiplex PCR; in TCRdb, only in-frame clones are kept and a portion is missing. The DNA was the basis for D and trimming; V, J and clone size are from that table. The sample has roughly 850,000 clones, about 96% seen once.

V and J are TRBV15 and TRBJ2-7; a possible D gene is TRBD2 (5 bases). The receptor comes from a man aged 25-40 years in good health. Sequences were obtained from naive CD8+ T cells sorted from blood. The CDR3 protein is CATSQEVGRPYEQYF. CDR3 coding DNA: TGTGCCACCAGCCAAGAGGTGGGGAGACCGTACGAGCAGTACTTC.